These T cell receptor beta chains were read from a single sample in a study of shared clonotypes between healthy human individuals. TCRdb's copy holds only in-frame clones and misses some; the assay was immunoSEQ multiplex PCR. This repertoire shows around 1.1 million clones, about 72% found once; its top ten account for roughly 0.9%. The specimen sequenced was memory CD4+ T cells from PBMCs. The receptor set was obtained from a man younger than 35 in good health. Some clones in this sample may be carry-over from other donors' samples. Both conserved end residues are part of each CDR3. The D gene is left open where the match is weak. The size entry is marked missing in some rows and otherwise reads once, few, many or a size class.

size | J | D | V | DNA | CDR3
NA | TRBJ2-7 | NA | TRBV29-1 | TGCAGCGTTGAAGTTAACGTGACCTACGAGCAGTACTTC | CSVEVNVTYEQYF
NA | TRBJ2-3 | TRBD2 | TRBV11-1 | TGTGCCAGCAGCTTAGCGGCCTGGCGGGAGGAAATGGGCACAGATACGCAGTATTTT | CASSLAAWREEMGTDTQYF
once | TRBJ2-7 | NA | TRBV5-4 | TGTGCCAGCAGCTTGGACAGGAGGTCCTACGAGCAGTACTTC | CASSLDRRSYEQYF
few | TRBJ2-3 | NA | TRBV4-3 | TGCGCCAGCAGCCAAGGACCATATACGCAGTATTTT | CASSQGPYTQYF
NA | TRBJ2-1 | NA | TRBV7-2 | TGTGCCAGCAGCTTACTCTCAACTTACAATGAGCAGTTCTTC | CASSLLSTYNEQFF
NA | TRBJ1-1 | NA | TRBV5-1 | TGCGCCAGCAGCCCCAGACTAGGGAAACCGAACACTGAAGCTTTCTTT | CASSPRLGKPNTEAFF
NA | TRBJ1-1 | NA | TRBV7-9 | TGTGCCAGCAGCTTCGGAGGGGCGCGAATCAGCACTGAAGCTTTCTTT | CASSFGGARISTEAFF
NA | TRBJ2-7 | TRBD1 | TRBV6-6 | TGTGCCAGCATGATGGAGACAGGGGGCTACGAGCAGTACTTC | CASMMETGGYEQYF
NA | TRBJ2-2 | TRBD1 | TRBV10-3 | TGTGCCTCCGCGGGCGGACAGGACACCGGGGAGCTGTTTTTT | CASAGGQDTGELFF
NA | TRBJ2-5 | NA | TRBV7-2 | TGTGCCAGCAGCATCGCGAGGGAAGAGACCCAGTACTTC | CASSIAREETQYF
few | TRBJ1-2 | TRBD1 | TRBV2 | TGTGCCAGCAGTATCGACCGGGACAGCTACTATGGCTACACCTTC | CASSIDRDSYYGYTF
NA | TRBJ1-1 | NA | TRBV19 | TGTGCCAGTAGTTCCCATCGCGGGGGGGGAGACGCTGAAGCTTTCTTT | CASSSHRGGGDAEAFF
NA | TRBJ2-4 | NA | TRBV7-8 | TGTGCCAGCAGCCCGACCCCCGACAGGCGCGTTTGGTTTCAGTACTTC | CASSPTPDRRVWFQYF
NA | TRBJ1-3 | NA | TRBV4-1 | TGCGCCAGCAGCCAAGGATGGACCGGCTACTCTGGAAACACCATATATTTT | CASSQGWTGYSGNTIYF
once | TRBJ2-1 | TRBD2 | TRBV25-1 | TGTGCCAGCAGTGAATTTACGACTAGCGGAAGGCAGTTCTTC | CASSEFTTSGRQFF
NA | TRBJ1-1 | NA | TRBV4-1 | TGCGCCAGCAGCCAAGATTCATCGGGGAGGGGGAACACTGAAGCTTTCTTT | CASSQDSSGRGNTEAFF
once | TRBJ2-5 | TRBD1 | TRBV30 | TGTGCCTGGTCCGGGACAGGGGGCTTGGAGACCCAGTACTTC | CAWSGTGGLETQYF
NA | TRBJ2-2 | NA | TRBV6-1 | TGTGCCAGGGGGGAGGCCGGGGAGCTGTTTTTT | CARGEAGELFF
NA | TRBJ2-5 | NA | TRBV7-2 | TGTGCCAGCAGCTTAGGTTTCGGGGGTACCCAAGAGACCCAGTACTTC | CASSLGFGGTQETQYF
NA | TRBJ2-2 | TRBD2 | TRBV30 | TGTGCCTGGACTAGCGGGATTACCGGGGAGCTGTTTTTT | CAWTSGITGELFF
NA | TRBJ1-2 | TRBD1 | TRBV28 | TGTGCCAGCAGTCTACAGGGGCCCAACTATGGCTACACCTTC | CASSLQGPNYGYTF
NA | TRBJ2-1 | TRBD2 | TRBV5-1 | TGCGCCAGCAGCTTGGTCGCGGGAGGTTTTGAGCAGTTCTTC | CASSLVAGGFEQFF
NA | TRBJ2-1 | NA | TRBV5-6 | TGTGCCAGCAGCTTGGTAGGTTCCTACAATGAGCAGTTCTTC | CASSLVGSYNEQFF
NA | TRBJ1-1 | NA | TRBV5-4 | TGTGCCAGCAGCACTATCAACGGGCTGGCTGAAGCTTTCTTT | CASSTINGLAEAFF
NA | TRBJ1-4 | NA | TRBV4-1 | TGCGCCAGCAGCCATGGGACACTGAGGGAAAAACTGTTTTTT | CASSHGTLREKLFF
once | TRBJ2-2 | TRBD1 | TRBV6-1 | TGTGCCAGCAGTAACGACAGGGTATGGACCGGGGAGCTGTTTTTT | CASSNDRVWTGELFF
NA | TRBJ2-5 | NA | TRBV18 | TGTGCCAGCTCACCAGGGAGGGAGACCCAGTACTTC | CASSPGRETQYF
NA | TRBJ1-2 | NA | TRBV6-4 | TGTGCCAGCAGTGACTCGTCAGGGGTGGGTGGCTACACCTTC | CASSDSSGVGGYTF
NA | TRBJ1-4 | TRBD1 | TRBV10-2 | TGCGCCAGCAGGGGGGATGACAGGGACACTAATGAAAAACTGTTTTTT | CASRGDDRDTNEKLFF
NA | TRBJ2-2 | NA | TRBV6-6 | TGTGCCAGCAGTTACTCGAAAGGGGGGAGTACCGGGGAGCTGTTTTTT | CASSYSKGGSTGELFF
NA | TRBJ2-1 | TRBD1 | TRBV10-3 | TGTGCCATCCGGGACAGTTACAATGAGCAGTTCTTC | CAIRDSYNEQFF
NA | TRBJ1-1 | NA | TRBV28 | TGTGCCAGCAGTCCTCCACAGGGTCGGACTGAAGCTTTCTTT | CASSPPQGRTEAFF
NA | TRBJ2-7 | TRBD2 | TRBV10-3 | TGTGCCATCAGCCCCCACAGGGAACTAGCGGGGGCCTACGAGCAGTACTTC | CAISPHRELAGAYEQYF
NA | TRBJ2-5 | NA | TRBV19 | TGTGCCAGTAGTTCGGGGGCAGAGACCCAGTACTTC | CASSSGAETQYF
NA | TRBJ2-7 | NA | TRBV7-2 | TGTGCCAGCAGCTTGACTAGTGGCGGGCAGTACTTC | CASSLTSGGQYF
NA | TRBJ2-7 | TRBD1 | TRBV5-1 | TGCGCCAGCAGCATGGGGACAGGGGATAACGAGCAGTACTTC | CASSMGTGDNEQYF
NA | TRBJ2-1 | TRBD2 | TRBV14 | TGTGCCAGCAGCCCAAGCGTGGTAGCGGGAGATCTCGGGGGGCAGTTCTTC | CASSPSVVAGDLGGQFF
NA | TRBJ2-7 | TRBD2 | TRBV4-2 | TGTGCCAGCAGCCAAGAGGGGTTAGCGGGAGGGATCAGCGAGCAGTACTTC | CASSQEGLAGGISEQYF
NA | TRBJ1-3 | NA | TRBV5-8 | TGTGCCAGCAGCCGAAACCCAGCCGAGATTTCTGGAAACACCATATATTTT | CASSRNPAEISGNTIYF